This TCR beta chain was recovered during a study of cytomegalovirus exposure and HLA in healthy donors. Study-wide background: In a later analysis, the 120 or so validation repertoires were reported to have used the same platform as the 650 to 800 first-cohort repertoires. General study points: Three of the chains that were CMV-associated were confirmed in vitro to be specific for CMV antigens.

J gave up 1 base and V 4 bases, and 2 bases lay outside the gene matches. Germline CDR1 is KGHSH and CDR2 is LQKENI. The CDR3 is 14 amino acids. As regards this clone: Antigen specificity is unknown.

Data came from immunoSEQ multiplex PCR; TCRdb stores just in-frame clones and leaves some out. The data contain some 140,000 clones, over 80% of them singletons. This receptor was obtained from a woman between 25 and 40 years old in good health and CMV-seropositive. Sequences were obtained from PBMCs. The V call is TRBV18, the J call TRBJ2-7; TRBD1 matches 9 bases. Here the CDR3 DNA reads TGTGCCAGCTCACGGGACAGGGCGTCCTACGAGCAGTACTTC. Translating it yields CASSRDRASYEQYF.